This T cell receptor (beta chain) was recorded in a study of cytotoxic CD8 clonotypes in ibrutinib-treated CLL. Points on this clone: The antigen is undetermined.

Study findings and constraints: Treatment left the uncommon public clonotypes either contracted or stable in frequency.

A 1 in 200,000 to 1 in 1 million T cell depth was the sequencing target. Assay used: immunoSEQ multiplex PCR; TCRdb lists only in-frame clones, some missing. Of about 130,000 clones in the sample, around three quarters were seen once. This sequence was found in a human donor with chronic lymphocytic leukemia. The specimen comprised PBMCs, sampled after 12 months of ibrutinib treatment.

CDR3 nucleotide sequence: TGTGCCAGCAGTGACTACGAGAACACTGAAGCTTTCTTT. Translation: CASSDYENTEAFF. The chain combines TRBV6-4 with TRBJ1-1; D unclear. The CDR3 spans 13 residues. The germline V gene encodes CDR1 MRHNA and CDR2 SNTAGT. The V end lost 1 base, the J end lost 1 base, and 4 bases lay between the germline ends.